This TCR beta chain stems from a study of metastatic and nonmetastatic thyroid tumors. Study summary: Repertoires were compared across blood and tumor or nodule tissue from malignant and benign thyroid patients. Regarding the study as a whole: It was reported that TCR beta diversity was significantly higher in malignant thyroid tumors than benign nodules, in blood and tumor.

MiXCR reprocessed the PCR reads for TCRdb. The data show roughly 35,000 clones, over 15% seen once. As regards this clone: The target antigen is unknown. The conserved final phenylalanine or tryptophan is absent from the CDR3, which likely points to a read error.

None of the patients had undergone any treatment ahead of thyroid surgery. V shed 10 bases and J shed 1 base, with 11 bases lying between them. The V gene's germline CDR1 is MNHNS and CDR2 SASEGT. The CDR3 is 13 amino acids. Sequencing was done on a sample of blood. This TCR was recovered from a female donor with papillary thyroid cancer or a benign thyroid nodule (not recorded which). Some clones in this sample may be carry-over from other donors' samples. The rearrangement joins TRBV6-1 to TRBJ1-5; no clear D gene. The CDR3 is CAIARSSNQPQHV. The CDR3 DNA follows: TGTGCCATCGCGCGTTCAAGCAATCAGCCCCAGCATGTT.